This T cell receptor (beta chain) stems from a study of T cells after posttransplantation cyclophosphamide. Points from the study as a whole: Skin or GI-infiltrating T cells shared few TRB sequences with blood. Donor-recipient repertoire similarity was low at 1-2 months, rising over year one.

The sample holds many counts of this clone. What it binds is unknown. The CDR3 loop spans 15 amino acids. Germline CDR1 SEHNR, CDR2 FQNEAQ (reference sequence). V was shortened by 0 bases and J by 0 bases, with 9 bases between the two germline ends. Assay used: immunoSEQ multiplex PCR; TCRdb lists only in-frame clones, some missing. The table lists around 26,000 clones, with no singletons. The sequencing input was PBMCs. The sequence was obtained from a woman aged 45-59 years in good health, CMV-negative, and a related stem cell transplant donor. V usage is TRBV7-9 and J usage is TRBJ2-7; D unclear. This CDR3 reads CASSLAGLSSYEQYF. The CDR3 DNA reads TGTGCCAGCAGCTTAGCTGGGCTTAGCTCCTACGAGCAGTACTTC.